This T cell receptor beta chain was sequenced for a study of blood T cells in healthy people across ages. V shed 2 bases and J shed 5 bases, with 22 bases lying between them. The germline V gene has CDR1 SGHRS and CDR2 YFSETQ. The CDR3 extends over 17 amino acids. Primers used in a second PCR of roughly 6 to 11 cycles were a sample-barcoded 5' primer and a J-beta primer mix. Via MiXCR, TCRdb re-called the 5' RACE reads, giving one row per CDR3 protein. The sample has 600,000 to 800,000 distinct CDR3 sequences; about 51% are singletons. The donors, healthy Caucasians from Russia, were aged roughly 6 to 100. Donors gave around 9.8 milliliters of peripheral blood apiece.

Sequencing was performed on blood. V usage is TRBV5-1 and J usage is TRBJ1-1, with D tentatively TRBD1 (6 bases). This TCR derives from an elderly woman in good health. The CDR3 reads CASSFHGGATPGTEAFF. CDR3 nucleotide sequence: TGCGCCAGCAGCTTCCACGGGGGGGCAACGCCGGGAACTGAAGCTTTCTTT.